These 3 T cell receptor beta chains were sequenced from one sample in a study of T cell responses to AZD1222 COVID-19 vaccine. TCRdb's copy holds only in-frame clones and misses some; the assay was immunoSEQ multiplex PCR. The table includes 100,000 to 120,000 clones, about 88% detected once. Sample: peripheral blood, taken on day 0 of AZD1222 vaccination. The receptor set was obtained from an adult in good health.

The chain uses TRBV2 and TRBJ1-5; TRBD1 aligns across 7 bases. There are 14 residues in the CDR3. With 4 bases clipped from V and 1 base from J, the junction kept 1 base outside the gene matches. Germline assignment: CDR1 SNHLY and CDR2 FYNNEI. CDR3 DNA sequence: TGTGCCAGCAGTGGACAGGGAAGCAATCAGCCCCAGCATTTT. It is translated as CASSGQGSNQPQHF.

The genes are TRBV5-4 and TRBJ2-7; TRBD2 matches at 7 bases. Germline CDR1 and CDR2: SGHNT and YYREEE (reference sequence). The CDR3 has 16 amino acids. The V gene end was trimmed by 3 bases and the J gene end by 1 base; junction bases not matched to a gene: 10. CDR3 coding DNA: TGTGCCAGCAGCTACAGGACTGCGGGAGCATCCTACGAGCAGTACTTC. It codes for CASSYRTAGASYEQYF.

CDR3 sequence: CASSLTGVNTEAFF. The CDR3 bases are TGTGCCAGCAGCCTGACAGGGGTGAACACTGAAGCTTTCTTT. V is TRBV3-1 (or the pseudogene TRBV3-2) and J is TRBJ1-1, with 8 bases identical to TRBD1. J gave up 0 bases and V 4 bases, and 1 base lay outside the gene matches. CDR1 is LGHDT and CDR2 is YNNKEL in the germline V gene (reference sequence). The CDR3 is made up of 14 amino acids.